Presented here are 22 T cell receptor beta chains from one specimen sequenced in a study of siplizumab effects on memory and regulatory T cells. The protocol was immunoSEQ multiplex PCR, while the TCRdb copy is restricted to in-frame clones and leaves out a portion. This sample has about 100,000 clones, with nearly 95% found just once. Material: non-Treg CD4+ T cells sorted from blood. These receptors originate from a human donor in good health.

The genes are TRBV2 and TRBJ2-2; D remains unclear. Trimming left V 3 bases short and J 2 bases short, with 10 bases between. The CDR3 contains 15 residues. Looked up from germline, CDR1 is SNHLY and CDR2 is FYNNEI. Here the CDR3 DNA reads TGTGCCAGCAGTGATAGGCTGGGTAACACCGGGGAGCTGTTTTTT. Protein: CASSDRLGNTGELFF.

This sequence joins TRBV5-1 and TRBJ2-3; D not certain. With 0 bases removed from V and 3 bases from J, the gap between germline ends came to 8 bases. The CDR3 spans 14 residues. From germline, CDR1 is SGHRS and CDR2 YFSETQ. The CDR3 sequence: CASSLVGLTDTQYF. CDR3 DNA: TGCGCCAGCAGCTTGGTCGGGTTAACAGATACGCAGTATTTT.

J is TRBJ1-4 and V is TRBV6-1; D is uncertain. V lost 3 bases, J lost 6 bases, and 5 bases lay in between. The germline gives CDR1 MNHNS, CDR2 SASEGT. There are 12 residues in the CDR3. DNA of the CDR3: TGTGCCAGCAGTGAGTTCCATGAAAAACTGTTTTTT. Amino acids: CASSEFHEKLFF.

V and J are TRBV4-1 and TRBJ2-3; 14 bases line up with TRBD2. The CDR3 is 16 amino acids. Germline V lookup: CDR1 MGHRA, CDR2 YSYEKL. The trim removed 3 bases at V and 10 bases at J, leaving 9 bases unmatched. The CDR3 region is CASSHPGTSGRPAQYF. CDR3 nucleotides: TGCGCCAGCAGCCACCCTGGGACTAGCGGGAGACCAGCGCAGTATTTT.

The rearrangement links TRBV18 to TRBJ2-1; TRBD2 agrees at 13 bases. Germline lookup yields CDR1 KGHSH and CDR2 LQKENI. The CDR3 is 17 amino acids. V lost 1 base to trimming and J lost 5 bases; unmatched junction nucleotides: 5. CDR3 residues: CASSPRTSGSVDNEQFF. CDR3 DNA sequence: TGTGCCAGCTCACCACGGACTAGCGGGAGTGTGGACAATGAGCAGTTCTTC.

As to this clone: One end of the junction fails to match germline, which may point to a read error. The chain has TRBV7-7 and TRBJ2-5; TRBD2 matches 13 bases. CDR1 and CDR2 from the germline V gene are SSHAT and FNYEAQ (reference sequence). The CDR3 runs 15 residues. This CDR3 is CASSQGLAGTETQYF. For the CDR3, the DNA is TGTGCTAGCAGCCAGGGACTAGCGGGGACAGAGACCCAGTACTTC. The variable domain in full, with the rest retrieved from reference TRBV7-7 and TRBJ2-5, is GAGVSQSPRYKVTKRGQDVTLRCDPISSHATLYWYQQALGQGPEFLTYFNYEAQPDKSGLPSDRFSAERPEGSISTLTIQRTEQRDSAMYRCASSQGLAGTETQYFGPGTRLLVL.

CDR3 nucleotides: TGTGCCAGCAGCGTAGGGTCGCTCATGAACACTGAAGCTTTCTTT. It specifies CASSVGSLMNTEAFF. The chain joins TRBV9 to TRBJ1-1; D gene uncertain. In germline, CDR1 is SGDLS, CDR2 YYNGEE. CDR3 length: 15 amino acids. V gave up 0 bases and J gave up 0 bases, with 9 bases separating them.

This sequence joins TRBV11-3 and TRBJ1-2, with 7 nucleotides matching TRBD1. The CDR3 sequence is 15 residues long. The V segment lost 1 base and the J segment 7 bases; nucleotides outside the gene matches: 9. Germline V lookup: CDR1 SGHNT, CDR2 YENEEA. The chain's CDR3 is CASSLGTDRVRGYTF. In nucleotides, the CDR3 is TGTGCCAGCAGCTTAGGTACAGACAGGGTTCGTGGCTACACCTTC.

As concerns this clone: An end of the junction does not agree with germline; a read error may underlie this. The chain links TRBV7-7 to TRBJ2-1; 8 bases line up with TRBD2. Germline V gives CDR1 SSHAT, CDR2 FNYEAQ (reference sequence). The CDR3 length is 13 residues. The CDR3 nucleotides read TGTGCTAGCAGCTTAGCCAGCGGGGGTGAGCAGTTCTTC. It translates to CASSLASGGEQFF.

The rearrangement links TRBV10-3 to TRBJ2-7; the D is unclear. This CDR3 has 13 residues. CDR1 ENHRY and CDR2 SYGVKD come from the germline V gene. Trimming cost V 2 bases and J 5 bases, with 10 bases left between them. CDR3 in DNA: TGTGCCATCAGTGAGAGGCAAAGGGACGAGCAGTACTTC. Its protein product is CAISERQRDEQYF.

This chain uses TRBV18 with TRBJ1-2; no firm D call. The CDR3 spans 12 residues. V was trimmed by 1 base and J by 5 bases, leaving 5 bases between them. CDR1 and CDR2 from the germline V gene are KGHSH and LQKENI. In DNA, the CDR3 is TGTGCCAGCTCACCACAGGATTATGGCTACACCTTC. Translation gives CASSPQDYGYTF.

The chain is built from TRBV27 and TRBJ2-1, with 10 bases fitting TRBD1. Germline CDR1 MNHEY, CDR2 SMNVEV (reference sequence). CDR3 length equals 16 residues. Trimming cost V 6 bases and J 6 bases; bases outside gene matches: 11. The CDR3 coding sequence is TGTGCCAGCAGCCCCGTGGACAGGGGGGCTGGCAATGAGCAGTTCTTC. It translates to CASSPVDRGAGNEQFF.

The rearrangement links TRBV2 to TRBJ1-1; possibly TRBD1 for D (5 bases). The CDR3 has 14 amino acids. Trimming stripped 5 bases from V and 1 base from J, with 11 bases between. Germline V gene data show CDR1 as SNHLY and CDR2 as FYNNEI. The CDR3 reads CASSQDRKNTEAFF. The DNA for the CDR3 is TGTGCCAGCAGTCAAGACAGAAAGAACACTGAAGCTTTCTTT.

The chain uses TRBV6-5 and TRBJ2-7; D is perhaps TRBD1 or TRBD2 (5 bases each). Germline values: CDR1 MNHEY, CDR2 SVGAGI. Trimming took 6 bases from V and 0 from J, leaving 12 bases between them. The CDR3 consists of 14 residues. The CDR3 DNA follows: TGTGCCAGCAGCTGGGACCGGAACTCCTACGAGCAGTACTTC. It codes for CASSWDRNSYEQYF.

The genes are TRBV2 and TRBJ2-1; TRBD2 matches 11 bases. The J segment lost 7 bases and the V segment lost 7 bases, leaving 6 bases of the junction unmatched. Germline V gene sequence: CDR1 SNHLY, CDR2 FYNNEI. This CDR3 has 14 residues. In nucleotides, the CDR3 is TGTGCCAGCAATAGCGGGAGGGGTGGGAATGAGCAGTTCTTC. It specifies CASNSGRGGNEQFF.

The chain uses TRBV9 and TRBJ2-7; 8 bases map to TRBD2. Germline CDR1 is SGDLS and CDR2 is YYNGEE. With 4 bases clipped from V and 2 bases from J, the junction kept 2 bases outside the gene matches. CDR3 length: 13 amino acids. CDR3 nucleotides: TGTGCCAGCAGCAGGGGACTAGCCTACGAGCAGTACTTC. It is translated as CASSRGLAYEQYF.

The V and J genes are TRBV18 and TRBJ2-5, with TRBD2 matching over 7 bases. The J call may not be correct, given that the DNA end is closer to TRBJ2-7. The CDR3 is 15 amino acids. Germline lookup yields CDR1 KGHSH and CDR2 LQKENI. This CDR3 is CASSLLGLEVVEQYF. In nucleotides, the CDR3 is TGTGCCAGCTCACTTCTCGGACTAGAGGTAGTCGAGCAGTACTTC.

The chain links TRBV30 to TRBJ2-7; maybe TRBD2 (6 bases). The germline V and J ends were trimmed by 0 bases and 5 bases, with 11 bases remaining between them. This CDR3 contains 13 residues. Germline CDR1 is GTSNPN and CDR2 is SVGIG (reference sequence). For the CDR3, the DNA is TGTGCCTGGAGTGTACGGGGGAACCACGAGCAGTACTTC. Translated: CAWSVRGNHEQYF.

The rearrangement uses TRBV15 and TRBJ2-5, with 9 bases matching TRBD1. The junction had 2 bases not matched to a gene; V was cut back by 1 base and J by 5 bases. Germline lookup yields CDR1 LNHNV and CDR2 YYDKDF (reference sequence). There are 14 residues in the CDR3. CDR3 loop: CATSRGGTGETQYF. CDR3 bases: TGTGCCACCAGCAGAGGTGGGACAGGGGAGACCCAGTACTTC.

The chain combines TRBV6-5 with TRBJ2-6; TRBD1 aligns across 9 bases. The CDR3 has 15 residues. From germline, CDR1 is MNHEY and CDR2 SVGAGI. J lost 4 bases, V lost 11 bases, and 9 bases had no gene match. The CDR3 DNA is TGTGCCGGATCGGACAGGGGCGCCGGGGCCAACGTCCTGACTTTC. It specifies CAGSDRGAGANVLTF.

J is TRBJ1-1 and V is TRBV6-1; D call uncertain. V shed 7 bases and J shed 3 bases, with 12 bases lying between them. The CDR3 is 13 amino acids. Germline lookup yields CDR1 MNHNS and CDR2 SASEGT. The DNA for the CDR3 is TGTGCCAGCAATCGGCGGCAGCACACTGAAGCTTTCTTT. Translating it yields CASNRRQHTEAFF.

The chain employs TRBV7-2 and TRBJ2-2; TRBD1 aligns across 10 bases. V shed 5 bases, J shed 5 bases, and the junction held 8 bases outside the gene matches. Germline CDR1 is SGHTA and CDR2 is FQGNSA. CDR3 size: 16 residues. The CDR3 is CASSARQGAGTGELFF. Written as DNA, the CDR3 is TGTGCCAGCAGCGCCAGACAGGGGGCTGGGACCGGGGAGCTGTTTTTT.